This is a list of T cell receptor beta chains from one sample in a study of regulatory T cells in long-lasting Graves disease. TCRdb analysed the multiplex PCR reads with MiXCR anew, one entry per CDR3 protein. The top ten clones hold around 21% of a sample with 300,000 to 500,000 distinct CDR3 sequences, around 21% of them seen once. Sequences were derived from peripheral blood mononuclear cells (PBMCs), sampled when the disease was refractory, from a patient treated with antithyroid drugs. The receptors come from a female donor with Graves disease. Each CDR3 is given with its conserved first and last residue. A D gene is named only where the DNA matches it firmly. Clone size is not always given. Where it is, it says once, few, many or a class for expanded clones.

V: TRBV5-1
size: few
J: TRBJ1-1
D: TRBD1
DNA: TGCGCCAGCAGCTCGAGGGGGCGCACGAACACTGAAGCTTTCTTT
CDR3: CASSSRGRTNTEAFF

V: TRBV28
size: few
J: TRBJ2-5
D: NA
DNA: TGTGCCAGCAGTTTGGTCGGGGCTAAACTGGGAAAAGAGACCCAGTACTTC
CDR3: CASSLVGAKLGKETQYF

V: TRBV7-2
size: NA
J: TRBJ2-2
D: NA
DNA: TGTGCCAGCAGCTTGAAAGCGAACACCGGGGAGCTGTTTTTT
CDR3: CASSLKANTGELFF

V: TRBV5-1
size: few
J: TRBJ2-7
D: NA
DNA: TGCGCCAGCAGCGGGCCATACTCCTACGAGCAGTACTTC
CDR3: CASSGPYSYEQYF

V: TRBV30
size: many
J: TRBJ1-1
D: NA
DNA: TGTGCCGCCCGGGGTGACACTGAAGCTTTCTTT
CDR3: CAARGDTEAFF

V: TRBV10-2
size: few
J: TRBJ2-7
D: NA
DNA: TGCGCCAGCATTGATCAGGGTGCCGCTCACGAGCAGTACTTC
CDR3: CASIDQGAAHEQYF

V: TRBV6-5
size: NA
J: TRBJ2-7
D: TRBD2
DNA: TGTGCCAGCAGTTACTCGCTAGCGGGAGGGCCGAGCGACGAGCAGTACTTC
CDR3: CASSYSLAGGPSDEQYF

V: TRBV6-1
size: NA
J: TRBJ1-1
D: NA
DNA: TGTGCCAGCAGCTCGACACAGAACACTGAAGCTTTCTTT
CDR3: CASSSTQNTEAFF

V: TRBV28
size: many
J: TRBJ2-1
D: TRBD1
DNA: TGTGCCAGCACTCACGGGACAGGGGGCCCTGTCACACGGAATGAGCAGTTCTTC
CDR3: CASTHGTGGPVTRNEQFF

V: TRBV12-3/TRBV12-4
size: NA
J: TRBJ2-7
D: NA
DNA: TGTGCCAGCAGTTTACGGAGAGAATACGAGCAGTACTTC
CDR3: CASSLRREYEQYF

V: TRBV6-1
size: many
J: TRBJ2-5
D: NA
DNA: TGTGCCAGCAGCTGGGACAAAGAGACCCAGTACTTC
CDR3: CASSWDKETQYF

V: TRBV7-9
size: NA
J: TRBJ2-3
D: NA
DNA: TGTGCCAGCAGCACCTCGAGCAACACAGATACGCAGTATTTT
CDR3: CASSTSSNTDTQYF

V: TRBV5-6
size: NA
J: TRBJ1-1
D: TRBD1
DNA: TGTGCCAGCAGCTCCCAGACAGGGGGCGGTTCTGAAGCTTTCTTT
CDR3: CASSSQTGGGSEAFF

V: TRBV20-1
size: few
J: TRBJ2-5
D: TRBD2
DNA: TGCAGTGCTACGACTAGCGGGAGTGTGGGGCAAGAGACCCAGTACTTC
CDR3: CSATTSGSVGQETQYF

V: TRBV27
size: NA
J: TRBJ2-3
D: NA
DNA: TGTGCCAGCAGCCAATACAGGGCCACCCCGATGACAGATACGCAGTATTTT
CDR3: CASSQYRATPMTDTQYF